This entry lists 14 T cell receptor beta chains sequenced from one sample in a study of cytomegalovirus exposure and HLA in healthy donors. This PCR relied on a set of 60 Vbeta primers and 13 Jbeta primers. Repertoires were generated with immunoSEQ multiplex PCR, while TCRdb's copy carries only in-frame clones and drops some. The repertoire has about 180,000 clones, 55% to 75% of them found once; the top ten carry 2% to 3%. Material: PBMCs. The receptors were gathered from a human donor in good health.

The chain links TRBV19 to TRBJ2-1, with TRBD2 matching over 8 bases. V shed 6 bases and J 7 bases; nucleotides not matched to a gene: 5. This CDR3 has 13 amino acids. In germline, CDR1 is LNHDA, CDR2 SQIVND (reference sequence). Written as DNA, the CDR3 is TGTGCCAGTAGGTCGGGGGGGCTGAATGAGCAGTTCTTC. It encodes CASRSGGLNEQFF.

This CDR3 reads CAIRASGLSNQPQHF. The CDR3 DNA reads TGTGCCATCAGAGCCTCGGGATTAAGCAATCAGCCCCAGCATTTT. The chain joins TRBV10-3 to TRBJ1-5; D ambiguous. The CDR3 is 15 amino acids. The germline V gene encodes CDR1 ENHRY and CDR2 SYGVKD. Deletions cut 6 bases from V and 1 base from J, with 13 bases between.

V gene TRBV5-6 combines with J gene TRBJ1-5; D not certain. The CDR3 contains 11 residues. V dropped 4 bases and J dropped 9 bases, with 8 bases sitting between them. Germline-derived CDR1 and CDR2 are SGHDT and YYEEEE. The DNA for the CDR3 is TGTGCCAGCAGCGCTGGAGGGCCCCAGCATTTT. Protein sequence: CASSAGGPQHF.

This chain joins TRBV9 and TRBJ2-7; TRBD1 matches at 7 bases. From germline, CDR1 is SGDLS and CDR2 YYNGEE. The CDR3 runs to 16 residues. The J segment lost 0 bases and the V segment lost 4 bases, leaving 10 bases of the junction unmatched. The CDR3 region has the DNA TGTGCCAGCAGCCCCCGGGACAGTCTCCTCTCCTACGAGCAGTACTTC. Protein product: CASSPRDSLLSYEQYF.

This clone appeared once. The genes are TRBV18 and TRBJ1-6; D is ambiguous. This CDR3 region has 15 residues. V dropped 2 bases and J dropped 5 bases, with 10 bases sitting between them. Germline values: CDR1 KGHSH, CDR2 LQKENI. CDR3 bases: TGTGCCAGCTCACCAAGCACAGAACATAATTCACCCCTCCACTTT. It translates to CASSPSTEHNSPLHF.

Turning to this clone: Other DNA sequences in the same sample also yield this CDR3. The gene calls are TRBV20-1 and TRBJ2-5; D is unclear. Germline CDR1 reads DFQATT; CDR2 reads SNEGSKA (reference sequence). This CDR3 spans 11 amino acids. V dropped 3 bases and J dropped 2 bases, with 4 bases sitting between them. The CDR3 loop reads CSASYQETQYF. In DNA, the CDR3 is TGCAGTGCTAGTTATCAAGAGACCCAGTACTTC.

The rearrangement links TRBV19 to TRBJ1-1; 8 nucleotides line up with TRBD1. Trimming took 6 bases from V and 5 from J; bases not matched to a gene: 5. CDR1 is LNHDA and CDR2 is SQIVND in the germline V gene (reference sequence). The CDR3 has 13 amino acids. The DNA for the CDR3 is TGTGCCAGTAGGACAGGGGCGGGGACTGAAGCTTTCTTT. Translated: CASRTGAGTEAFF.

V is TRBV10-3 and J is TRBJ1-2, with D perhaps matching TRBD1 (5 bases). The CDR3 is made up of 13 amino acids. The germline V gene has CDR1 ENHRY and CDR2 SYGVKD. The V gene lost 2 bases and the J gene lost 5 bases, with 9 bases spanning the gap. CDR3 coding DNA: TGTGCCATCAGTGAGGCGGGGACGTATGGCTACACCTTC. Its protein is CAISEAGTYGYTF.

The V and J genes are TRBV19 and TRBJ2-7; D not certain. The CDR3 runs 14 residues. Deletions cut 4 bases from V and 2 bases from J, with 12 bases between. Germline CDR1 and CDR2: LNHDA and SQIVND (reference sequence). This chain's CDR3 is CASSTAGVTYEQYF. The CDR3 DNA follows: TGTGCCAGTAGTACCGCAGGTGTTACCTACGAGCAGTACTTC.

The V gene is TRBV10-3, the J gene TRBJ1-2, with TRBD1 identical over 7 bases. J gave up 5 bases and V 11 bases, and 5 bases lay outside the gene matches. This CDR3 has 11 residues. Germline CDR1 is ENHRY and CDR2 is SYGVKD. CDR3 bases: TGTGCCGTCGACAGGGAATATGGCTACACCTTC. The encoded protein is CAVDREYGYTF.

V usage is TRBV7-2 and J usage is TRBJ2-7; no definite D call. This CDR3 contains 13 residues. Trimming shortened V by 8 bases and J by 0 bases, and 11 bases separated the two germline ends. Germline-derived CDR1 and CDR2 are SGHTA and FQGNSA. This chain's CDR3 is CASSNRYSYEQYF. The CDR3 DNA follows: TGTGCCAGCTCAAACAGATACTCCTACGAGCAGTACTTC.

This clone came up once. The chain combines TRBV6-1 with TRBJ1-2, with 7 bases matching TRBD1. The CDR3 is made up of 15 amino acids. Germline CDR1 MNHNS, CDR2 SASEGT. V was pared by 2 bases and J by 6 bases, with 9 bases of the junction left unmatched. This CDR3 reads CASSETTGISNGYTF. CDR3 bases: TGTGCCAGCAGTGAAACGACAGGGATTAGCAATGGCTACACCTTC.

This clone was detected only a few times. V usage is TRBV18 and J usage is TRBJ2-1; the match to TRBD2 covers 11 bases. The CDR3 contains 14 residues. Germline trimming cut 3 bases from V and 7 bases from J; bases unmatched to any gene: 2. The germline gives CDR1 KGHSH, CDR2 LQKENI. The CDR3 DNA follows: TGTGCCAGCTCACCGTCTAGCGGGGGGAATGAGCAGTTCTTC. It encodes CASSPSSGGNEQFF. Variable domain in full (rest from reference TRBV18 and TRBJ2-1): NAGVMQNPRHLVRRRGQEARLRCSPMKGHSHVYWYRQLPEEGLKFMVYLQKENIIDESGMPKERFSAEFPKEGPSILRIQQVVRGDSAAYFCASSPSSGGNEQFFGPGTRLTVL.

This chain uses TRBV27 with TRBJ1-5; D ambiguous. V lost 0 bases and J 4 bases, leaving 10 bases between the germline ends. CDR3 length equals 15 residues. Germline values: CDR1 MNHEY, CDR2 SMNVEV (reference sequence). CDR3 sequence: CASSLSSGTNQPQHF. The CDR3, as DNA: TGTGCCAGCAGTTTATCCTCGGGTACTAATCAGCCCCAGCATTTT.